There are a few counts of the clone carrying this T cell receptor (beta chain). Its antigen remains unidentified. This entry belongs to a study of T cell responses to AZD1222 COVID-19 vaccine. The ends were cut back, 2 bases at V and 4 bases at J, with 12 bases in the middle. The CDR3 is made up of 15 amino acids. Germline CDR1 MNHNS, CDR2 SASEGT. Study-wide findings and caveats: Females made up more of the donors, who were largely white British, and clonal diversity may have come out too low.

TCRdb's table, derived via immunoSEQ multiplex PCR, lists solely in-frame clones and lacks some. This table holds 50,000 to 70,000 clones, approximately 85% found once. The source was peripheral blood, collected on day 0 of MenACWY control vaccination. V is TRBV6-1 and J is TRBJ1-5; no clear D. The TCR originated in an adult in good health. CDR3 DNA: TGTGCCAGCAGTGAATTTCAAGCGGGGAATCAGCCCCAGCATTTT. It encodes CASSEFQAGNQPQHF.